This TCR beta chain was observed in a study of T cells in Graves' hyperthyroidism and ophthalmopathy. General study findings and limits: Ophthalmopathy was distinguished from stable hyperthyroidism by 13 V-J signatures.

The diagnoses drew upon clinical symptoms, serum thyroxine and TRAb, thyroid ultrasound and orbital computed tomography. It was RNA transcripts that yielded the amplified TCR beta CDR3 regions. Using the HTBI primer set, a first-round RT-PCR was run on the TCR CDR3. Each CDR3 protein is one row after TCRdb ran MiXCR on the multiplex PCR reads. The sample has 370,000 or so distinct CDR3 sequences; approximately 15% are singletons. This clonotype has a count of ten or more. As yet, its antigen is unknown. This CDR3 has 12 amino acids. Trimming cost V 4 bases and J 8 bases, with 9 bases left between them. The germline V gene has CDR1 SEHNR and CDR2 FQNEAQ (reference sequence).

The sequenced sample consisted of blood. The J gene is TRBJ2-1, the V gene TRBV7-9, with a weak D call TRBD1 (5 bases). The origin of this receptor is a woman younger than 35 with Graves' hyperthyroidism that later progressed to Graves' ophthalmopathy. CDR3 sequence: CASSWEGDEQFF. DNA of the CDR3: TGTGCCAGCAGCTGGGAAGGGGATGAGCAGTTCTTC.